This TCR beta chain emerged from a study of blood T cell repertoires in COVID-19. Grouping used clinical history reported by participants in a survey and questionnaire. The CDR3 is made up of 18 amino acids. In germline, CDR1 is SEHNR, CDR2 FQNEAQ (reference sequence). V dropped 5 bases and J dropped 5 bases, with 27 bases sitting between them. Clones were read by immunoSEQ multiplex PCR, and TCRdb kept only the in-frame ones, dropping some. Here the sample spans hundreds of thousands of clones, around nine tenths being singletons. This receptor was identified in a man between 60 and 75 years old who had recovered from COVID-19. Sample: PBMCs or T cells enriched from blood (not recorded which). The chain links TRBV7-9 to TRBJ1-2; no definite D call. CDR3 protein: CASSAEDPLGEGVYGYTF. The CDR3 DNA follows: TGTGCCAGCAGCGCAGAGGATCCGCTCGGGGAAGGCGTTTATGGCTACACCTTC.